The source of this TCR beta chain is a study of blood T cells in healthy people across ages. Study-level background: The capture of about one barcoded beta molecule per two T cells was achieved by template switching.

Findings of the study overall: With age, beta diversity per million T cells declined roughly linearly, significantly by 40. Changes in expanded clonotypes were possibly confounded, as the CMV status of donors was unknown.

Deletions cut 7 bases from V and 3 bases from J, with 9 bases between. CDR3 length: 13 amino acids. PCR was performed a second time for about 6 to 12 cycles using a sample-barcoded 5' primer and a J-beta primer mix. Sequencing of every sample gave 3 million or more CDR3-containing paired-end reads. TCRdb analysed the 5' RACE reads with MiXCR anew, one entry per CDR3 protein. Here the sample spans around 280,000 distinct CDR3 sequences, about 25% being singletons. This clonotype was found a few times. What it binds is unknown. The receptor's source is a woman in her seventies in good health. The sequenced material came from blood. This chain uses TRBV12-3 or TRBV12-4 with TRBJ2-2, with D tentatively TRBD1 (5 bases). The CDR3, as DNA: TGTGCCAGCACCGGACACGACACCGGGGAGCTGTTTTTT. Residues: CASTGHDTGELFF.